The 26 T cell receptor beta chains listed next were all sequenced from one sample in a study of cytomegalovirus exposure and HLA in healthy donors. This table comes from immunoSEQ multiplex PCR, and its TCRdb copy is limited to in-frame clones, with some not included. The table has some 200,000 clones, just over 90% seen once. The sequencing input was PBMCs. All receptors come from a woman younger than 35 in good health and CMV-seronegative.

In DNA, the CDR3 is TGCGCCAGCAGCGAGGGAGCCTCAGACAAAAACATTCAGTACTTC. It yields the protein CASSEGASDKNIQYF. The rearrangement uses TRBV5-1 and TRBJ2-4; a possible D gene is TRBD2 (5 bases). Per germline, CDR1 SGHRS and CDR2 YFSETQ. The V and J ends lost 4 bases and 3 bases respectively, with 14 bases between them. The CDR3 loop spans 15 amino acids.

In this sample, this clone turned up a few times. This rearrangement joins TRBV6-5 to TRBJ1-1; D might be TRBD1 (5 bases). The germline V gene encodes CDR1 MNHEY and CDR2 SVGAGI. The V end lost 2 bases, the J end lost 0 bases, and 7 bases lay between the germline ends. The length of the CDR3 is 14 residues. CDR3 DNA: TGTGCCAGCAGTTACGCAGGGATGAACACTGAAGCTTTCTTT. Translating gives CASSYAGMNTEAFF.

The rearrangement links TRBV28 to TRBJ1-6, with 7 bases fitting TRBD1. CDR3 length: 16 residues. From germline, CDR1 is MDHEN and CDR2 SYDVKM. Trimming removed 3 bases from V and 6 bases from J; junction bases left unmatched: 8. CDR3 bases: TGTGCCAGCAGTTTTGAGGGGGCGTCTGCTAATTCACCCCTCCACTTT. Its protein is CASSFEGASANSPLHF.

V gene TRBV28 combines with J gene TRBJ1-4, with a possible D match to TRBD1 (5 bases). Looked up from germline, CDR1 is MDHEN and CDR2 is SYDVKM. The CDR3 extends over 14 amino acids. V was clipped by 6 bases and J by 3 bases, with 11 bases between them. CDR3 loop: CASRSGGSNEKLFF. The CDR3 coding sequence is TGTGCCAGCAGAAGTGGGGGGTCTAATGAAAAACTGTTTTTT.

This chain uses TRBV2 with TRBJ1-2; weak D call: TRBD1 (6 bases). The CDR3 contains 16 residues. V gave up 6 bases and J gave up 8 bases, with 25 bases separating them. Germline CDR1 and CDR2: SNHLY and FYNNEI. CDR3 region: CASRTIKVTQGRGYTF. Written as DNA, the CDR3 is TGTGCCAGCAGAACAATAAAGGTGACACAGGGAAGGGGCTACACCTTC.

The J gene is TRBJ2-7, the V gene TRBV6-4; 8 bases line up with TRBD1. This CDR3 region has 15 residues. The V and J ends lost 4 bases and 4 bases, in that order; junction bases with no gene match: 9. Germline V gene sequence: CDR1 MRHNA, CDR2 SNTAGT. The CDR3 protein is CASSVMTGESYEQYF. CDR3 DNA: TGTGCCAGCAGTGTAATGACAGGGGAGTCGTACGAGCAGTACTTC.

This chain links TRBV7-9 with TRBJ1-1; D unresolved. In germline, CDR1 is SEHNR, CDR2 FQNEAQ (reference sequence). V was shortened by 1 base and J by 3 bases, with 6 bases between the two germline ends. The CDR3 has 13 amino acids. CDR3 sequence: CASSLDGDTEAFF. The CDR3 bases are TGTGCCAGCAGCTTAGACGGAGACACTGAAGCTTTCTTT. The complete variable domain, with remaining parts taken from reference TRBV7-9 and TRBJ1-1, reads DTGVSQNPRHKITKRGQNVTFRCDPISEHNRLYWYRQTLGQGPEFLTYFQNEAQLEKSRLLSDRFSAERPKGSFSTLEIQRTEQGDSAMYLCASSLDGDTEAFFGQGTRLTVV.

This chain uses TRBV5-1 with TRBJ2-1; 9 nucleotides match TRBD2. This CDR3 contains 17 residues. CDR1 is SGHRS, CDR2 YFSETQ, per germline. V lost 0 bases, J lost 0 bases, and 4 bases stayed unmatched. CDR3 DNA: TGCGCCAGCAGCTTGGCGCTAGCGGGACTCTCCTACAATGAGCAGTTCTTC. As protein: CASSLALAGLSYNEQFF.

This rearrangement joins TRBV2 to TRBJ2-3, with D possibly being TRBD1 (6 bases). This CDR3 has 12 residues. Germline-derived CDR1 and CDR2 are SNHLY and FYNNEI. V shed 4 bases and J shed 6 bases, with 8 bases lying between them. CDR3 sequence (DNA): TGTGCCAGCAGTGGGGGGCGTGATACGCAGTATTTT. Translating gives CASSGGRDTQYF.

This sequence joins TRBV6-6 and TRBJ1-1; the D gene is possibly TRBD1 (5 bases). The ends were cut back, 6 bases at V and 0 bases at J, with 11 bases in the middle. CDR1 and CDR2 from the germline V gene are MNHNY and SVGAGI (reference sequence). This CDR3 has 14 residues. This chain's CDR3 is CASRLTEMNTEAFF. The CDR3, as DNA: TGTGCCAGCAGATTGACAGAAATGAACACTGAAGCTTTCTTT.

The chain recombines TRBV19 with TRBJ2-1; 8 nucleotides line up with TRBD2. The CDR3 consists of 15 residues. From germline, CDR1 is LNHDA and CDR2 SQIVND (reference sequence). V gave up 5 bases and J gave up 7 bases; unmatched junction bases: 10. CDR3 protein: CASSLQGLVVNEQFF. CDR3 bases: TGTGCCAGTAGTCTCCAGGGACTAGTGGTTAATGAGCAGTTCTTC.

J is TRBJ1-1 and V is TRBV5-8, with D unresolved. Trimming cost V 0 bases and J 4 bases, with 13 bases left between them. This CDR3 region has 15 residues. Germline V gives CDR1 SGHTS, CDR2 YDEGEE. The CDR3 sequence is CASSLAGRASTEAFF. The CDR3 nucleotides read TGTGCCAGCAGCTTGGCCGGGAGGGCGAGCACTGAAGCTTTCTTT.

The V call is TRBV9, the J call TRBJ1-1; the D gene is possibly TRBD1 (5 bases). The germline gives CDR1 SGDLS, CDR2 YYNGEE. The CDR3 covers 15 residues. Between the trimmed V and J ends, which lost 1 base and 3 bases, there was a span of 13 bases. CDR3 DNA sequence: TGTGCCAGCAGCGTAACGGGACGGGGGTACACTGAAGCTTTCTTT. It codes for CASSVTGRGYTEAFF.

This chain links TRBV4-1 with TRBJ1-6; no reliable D call. The CDR3 runs to 13 residues. Trimming shortened V by 0 bases and J by 9 bases, and 6 bases separated the two germline ends. Germline CDR1 and CDR2: MGHRA and YSYEKL. CDR3 nucleotide sequence: TGCGCCAGCAGCCAAGATTTCTCTTCACCCCTCCACTTT. It translates to CASSQDFSSPLHF.

The chain carries TRBV9 and TRBJ1-5; a weak D match, TRBD1 (6 bases). Deletions cut 0 bases from V and 6 bases from J, with 13 bases between. This CDR3 is built from 15 residues. The germline V gene has CDR1 SGDLS and CDR2 YYNGEE. This CDR3 is CASSVGSGQLQPQHF. As DNA, the CDR3 is TGTGCCAGCAGCGTAGGGTCCGGACAGCTTCAGCCCCAGCATTTT. The variable domain in full, completed from reference TRBV9 and TRBJ1-5, reads DSGVTQTPKHLITATGQRVTLRCSPRSGDLSVYWYQQSLDQGLQFLIQYYNGEERAKGNILERFSAQQFPDLHSELNLSSLELGDSALYFCASSVGSGQLQPQHFGDGTRLSIL.

V usage is TRBV30 and J usage is TRBJ1-2; the match to TRBD1 covers 8 bases. The CDR3 contains 13 residues. Trimming at V came to 4 bases and at J to 1 base, leaving 2 bases not matched to a gene. CDR1 is GTSNPN and CDR2 is SVGIG in the germline V gene (reference sequence). The chain's CDR3 is CAWTTGGNYGYTF. In DNA, the CDR3 is TGTGCCTGGACCACAGGGGGTAACTATGGCTACACCTTC.

The V gene is TRBV5-1, the J gene TRBJ2-3; a possible D gene is TRBD1 (5 bases). Germline CDR1 and CDR2: SGHRS and YFSETQ. V dropped 4 bases and J dropped 0 bases, with 15 bases sitting between them. This CDR3 contains 16 residues. In DNA, the CDR3 is TGCGCCAGCAGCGAAGAGTTGCAGGGTAGCACAGATACGCAGTATTTT. The encoded protein is CASSEELQGSTDTQYF.

This sequence joins TRBV5-1 and TRBJ1-2; perhaps TRBD1 as D (6 bases). The CDR3 is 14 residues long. Germline V gives CDR1 SGHRS, CDR2 YFSETQ. The V end was cut by 4 bases, the J end by 8 bases, with 18 bases between. CDR3 loop: CASSPRTVSRGYTF. The CDR3 region has the DNA TGCGCCAGCAGCCCCCGGACAGTAAGCCGGGGCTACACCTTC.

This clone was found once. The chain recombines TRBV7-9 with TRBJ2-6; a weak D match, TRBD2 (6 bases). The V and J ends lost 11 bases and 2 bases respectively, with 13 bases between them. Germline V gene lookup returns CDR1 SEHNR and CDR2 FQNEAQ (reference sequence). This CDR3 is built from 14 residues. The CDR3 reads CAGRTGAGANVLTF. The CDR3 region has the DNA TGTGCCGGACGCACGGGGGCTGGGGCCAACGTCCTGACTTTC.

The chain couples TRBV27 to TRBJ1-5; D uncertain. This CDR3 region has 15 residues. The germline V gene encodes CDR1 MNHEY and CDR2 SMNVEV (reference sequence). Trimming shortened V by 0 bases and J by 2 bases, and 8 bases separated the two germline ends. In DNA, the CDR3 is TGTGCCAGCAGTTTATCGAGGTGGGGCAATCAGCCCCAGCATTTT. It specifies CASSLSRWGNQPQHF.

V and J are TRBV7-8 and TRBJ2-1; TRBD2 aligns across 10 bases. The germline CDR1 and CDR2 sequences are SGHVS and FQNEAQ. The ends lost 1 base at V and 9 bases at J; junction bases unmatched: 9. The CDR3 spans 16 residues. For the CDR3, the DNA is TGTGCCAGCAGCTTAGGGAGCACTAGCGGGATTCTTGAGCAGTTCTTC. This encodes CASSLGSTSGILEQFF.

The chain is built from TRBV6-5 and TRBJ2-7, with D possibly matching TRBD1 (6 bases). Germline V gene data show CDR1 as MNHEY and CDR2 as SVGAGI. The CDR3 runs to 14 residues. V was trimmed by 4 bases and J by 2 bases, leaving 12 bases between them. This chain's CDR3 is CASSLVGQPYEQYF. Written as DNA, the CDR3 is TGTGCCAGCAGTTTAGTTGGACAGCCCTACGAGCAGTACTTC.

This chain uses TRBV6-6 with TRBJ2-3, with 8 bases identical to TRBD2. Germline values: CDR1 MNHNY, CDR2 SVGAGI (reference sequence). The length of the CDR3 is 14 residues. The V and J ends lost 9 bases and 3 bases, in that order; junction bases with no gene match: 8. The CDR3 region has the DNA TGTGCCAGTAAACGGGAGGGCCTAACAGATACGCAGTATTTT. It specifies CASKREGLTDTQYF.

This chain uses TRBV5-1 with TRBJ2-5, with TRBD1 matching 12 bases. CDR1 and CDR2 from the germline V gene are SGHRS and YFSETQ. The CDR3 is 16 residues long. V lost 4 bases to trimming and J lost 5 bases; unmatched junction nucleotides: 9. The CDR3 here is CASSTTGTGGGETQYF. CDR3 bases: TGCGCCAGCAGCACGACCGGGACAGGGGGCGGGGAGACCCAGTACTTC. The full variable domain, in which reference TRBV5-1 and TRBJ2-5 provide the parts outside the CDR3, is KAGVTQTPRYLIKTRGQQVTLSCSPISGHRSVSWYQQTPGQGLQFLFEYFSETQRNKGNFPGRFSGRQFSNSRSEMNVSTLELGDSALYLCASSTTGTGGGETQYFGPGTRLLVL.

The gene calls are TRBV2 and TRBJ2-4, with TRBD2 as a possible D gene (5 bases). Trimming pared 5 bases from V and 4 bases from J, leaving 15 bases between. This CDR3 has 15 amino acids. Germline values: CDR1 SNHLY, CDR2 FYNNEI. CDR3 amino acids: CASSPPLANKNIQYF. In nucleotides, the CDR3 is TGTGCCAGCAGTCCACCCTTAGCGAATAAAAACATTCAGTACTTC.

This chain links TRBV4-1 with TRBJ2-2; D ambiguous. This CDR3 is built from 14 residues. Trimming pared 0 bases from V and 5 bases from J, leaving 7 bases between. Germline CDR1 is MGHRA and CDR2 is YSYEKL. CDR3 region: CASSQEALTGELFF. CDR3 bases: TGCGCCAGCAGCCAAGAAGCTCTGACCGGGGAGCTGTTTTTT.